This TCR beta chain was sequenced for a study of identical twins. TCRdb called the 5' RACE reads again in MiXCR, with one record for every CDR3 protein. The sample records about 530,000 distinct CDR3 sequences, around 24% being singletons. Germline CDR1 is SGHRS and CDR2 is YFSETQ. Trimming shortened V by 1 base and J by 2 bases, and 10 bases separated the two germline ends. There are 15 residues in the CDR3. These data were also filed under a second study, of yellow fever vaccine responses in identical twins.

The chain combines TRBV5-1 with TRBJ2-1, with D possibly matching TRBD1 (6 bases). The sequenced material came from CD4+ T cells sorted from blood. The sequence was collected from a woman under 30 in good health. The CDR3 region has the DNA TGCGCCAGCAGCTTGCGGGACACAACCTACAATGAGCAGTTCTTC. It translates to CASSLRDTTYNEQFF. Combining the CDR3 with reference TRBV5-1 and TRBJ2-1 gives the whole variable domain KAGVTQTPRYLIKTRGQQVTLSCSPISGHRSVSWYQQTPGQGLQFLFEYFSETQRNKGNFPGRFSGRQFSNSRSEMNVSTLELGDSALYLCASSLRDTTYNEQFFGPGTRLTVL.